This entry lists 27 T cell receptor beta chains sequenced from one sample in a study of CD8 T cells in ankylosing spondylitis. TCRdb ran MiXCR on the 5' RACE reads and lists one entry per CDR3 protein. The sample gives a few hundred thousand distinct CDR3 sequences, 20% to 30% of which show up once; roughly 0.6% is in the top ten. Source material: blood, either unsorted or a sorted T cell fraction (not recorded which). The source is a male donor with ankylosing spondylitis or in good health (not recorded which).

This clonotype was seen many times. The J gene is TRBJ1-2, the V gene TRBV29-1; no reliable D call. The CDR3 has 12 amino acids. Germline V lookup: CDR1 SQVTM, CDR2 ANQGSEA. V shed 3 bases and J shed 4 bases, with 9 bases lying between them. CDR3 loop: CSVDFSLYGYTF. In DNA form, the CDR3 reads TGCAGCGTTGACTTCAGCCTCTATGGCTACACCTTC.

This clonotype was counted many times. J is TRBJ1-2 and V is TRBV20-1; D is unresolved. V gave up 6 bases and J gave up 5 bases, with 10 bases separating them. Germline CDR1 DFQATT, CDR2 SNEGSKA (reference sequence). CDR3 length: 11 amino acids. CDR3 sequence reads: CSAPLGYGYTF. The CDR3, as DNA: TGCAGTGCCCCATTGGGGTATGGCTACACCTTC.

Ten or more counts support this clonotype. The chain couples TRBV12-3 or TRBV12-4 to TRBJ2-7; TRBD1 is a possible D gene (6 bases). The CDR3 has 13 residues. Trimming took 6 bases from V and 1 from J, leaving 10 bases between them. The CDR3 bases are TGTGCCAGCAGGACGACAGGATCCTACGAGCAGTACTTC. Protein sequence: CASRTTGSYEQYF.

The rearrangement uses TRBV6-5 and TRBJ1-4; 8 bases map to TRBD1. J lost 5 bases, V lost 2 bases, and 1 base had no gene match. Germline V lookup: CDR1 MNHEY, CDR2 SVGAGI. This CDR3 contains 14 residues. In DNA form, the CDR3 reads TGTGCCAGCAGTTACCAGGGGGCGAATGAAAAACTGTTTTTT. This codes for CASSYQGANEKLFF.

The chain carries TRBV10-3 and TRBJ2-1, with D maybe TRBD1 (5 bases). The CDR3 contains 15 residues. V was trimmed by 3 bases and J by 4 bases, leaving 13 bases between them. From germline, CDR1 is ENHRY and CDR2 SYGVKD. CDR3 nucleotide sequence: TGTGCCATCAGTGAAATGACAGAGAGATACAATGAGCAGTTCTTC. Translation gives CAISEMTERYNEQFF.

Note on this clonotype: The germline gene is not matched at one end of the junction; a read error may be the cause. The chain is built from TRBV12-3 or TRBV12-4 and TRBJ1-2, with TRBD1 matching over 7 bases. The CDR3 has 11 amino acids. CDR3 sequence reads: CASSTDRVVAF. The CDR3, as DNA: TGTGCCAGCAGTACCGACAGGGTGGTTGCCTTC.

At least ten counts were recorded for this clonotype. The chain links TRBV20-1 to TRBJ1-1; TRBD1 matches at 7 bases. The CDR3 sequence is 13 residues long. The V and J ends lost 1 base and 6 bases, in that order; junction bases with no gene match: 5. Germline V lookup: CDR1 DFQATT, CDR2 SNEGSKA (reference sequence). This chain's CDR3 is CSARGDRVPEAFF. CDR3 DNA: TGCAGTGCTAGAGGAGACAGGGTCCCTGAAGCTTTCTTT.

The genes are TRBV29-1 and TRBJ1-1, with 8 bases identical to TRBD1. The CDR3 consists of 13 residues. Germline V gene sequence: CDR1 SQVTM, CDR2 ANQGSEA. J gave up 11 bases and V 6 bases, and 14 bases lay outside the gene matches. The CDR3 spells CSVDPGTGRSAFF. Here the CDR3 DNA reads TGCAGCGTGGATCCCGGGACAGGAAGATCCGCTTTCTTT.

This clonotype appeared many times. The V and J genes are TRBV12-3 or TRBV12-4 and TRBJ1-3, with 9 bases matching TRBD1. The CDR3 totals 16 residues. The V and J ends lost 4 bases and 3 bases, in that order; junction bases with no gene match: 7. CDR3 DNA sequence: TGTGCCAGCAGTTCTTCCGGGACAGGGCTTGGAAACACCATATATTTT. Translated: CASSSSGTGLGNTIYF.

This clonotype showed up many times. This sequence joins TRBV29-1 and TRBJ2-5; possibly TRBD1 for D (6 bases). Germline CDR1 SQVTM, CDR2 ANQGSEA. The CDR3 is 12 amino acids. V lost 6 bases to trimming and J lost 2 bases, with 10 bases between them. CDR3: CSVRDKQETQYF. CDR3 nucleotide sequence: TGCAGCGTCCGGGACAAGCAAGAGACCCAGTACTTC.

A remark on this clonotype: It may be a read error: a sequence one base away is much more abundant. The rearrangement uses TRBV20-1 and TRBJ2-1, with 7 positions matching TRBD2. Germline V gives CDR1 DFQATT, CDR2 SNEGSKA (reference sequence). The CDR3 is made up of 13 amino acids. The CDR3 spells CSTRGGGSNEQFF. In DNA form, the CDR3 reads TGCAGTACTAGAGGCGGGGGTTCGAATGAGCAGTTCTTC.

A single count supports this clonotype. The chain combines TRBV28 with TRBJ1-5; unclear D gene. CDR1 MDHEN and CDR2 SYDVKM come from the germline V gene. This CDR3 comprises 14 residues. V was pared by 6 bases and J by 2 bases, with 11 bases between. The CDR3: CASRFSGGNQPQHF. The CDR3 nucleotides read TGTGCCAGCAGGTTTTCGGGCGGCAATCAGCCCCAGCATTTT.

The sample holds a few counts of this clonotype. The chain employs TRBV6-1 and TRBJ2-7; TRBD2 aligns across 8 bases. Trimming took 6 bases from V and 2 from J; bases not matched to a gene: 12. Germline V gene sequence: CDR1 MNHNS, CDR2 SASEGT. The CDR3 totals 16 residues. CDR3 sequence reads: CASRVRGAGAPYEQYF. The CDR3, as DNA: TGTGCCAGCAGAGTTAGGGGAGCGGGGGCGCCCTACGAGCAGTACTTC.

There are a few counts of this clonotype. V and J are TRBV10-3 and TRBJ2-5; maybe TRBD1 (5 bases). Germline V CDR1 and CDR2: ENHRY, SYGVKD. Trimming shortened V by 5 bases and J by 4 bases, and 11 bases separated the two germline ends. The CDR3 runs 13 residues. This CDR3 reads CAISYQGSETQYF. Written as DNA, the CDR3 is TGTGCCATCAGTTACCAGGGTTCAGAGACCCAGTACTTC.

The chain employs TRBV27 and TRBJ2-7; TRBD2 might be the D (6 bases). The CDR3 has 14 amino acids. The V and J ends lost 6 bases and 1 base respectively, with 13 bases between them. Germline V CDR1 and CDR2: MNHEY, SMNVEV (reference sequence). In DNA form, the CDR3 reads TGTGCCAGCAGAACGATGGGACTTTCCTACGAGCAGTACTTC. Translated: CASRTMGLSYEQYF.

This clonotype was counted a few times. This chain uses TRBV20-1 with TRBJ1-2, with D perhaps matching TRBD1 (5 bases). V was pared by 5 bases and J by 2 bases, with 15 bases between. Germline V CDR1 and CDR2: DFQATT, SNEGSKA (reference sequence). The CDR3 is 14 amino acids. CDR3 nucleotides: TGCAGTGCTGGGCCCCGGACAAGAAACTATGGCTACACCTTC. It yields the protein CSAGPRTRNYGYTF.

At least ten counts were recorded for this clonotype. The rearrangement links TRBV20-1 to TRBJ2-3, with a tentative D call TRBD2 (5 bases). V lost 5 bases and J 2 bases, leaving 8 bases between the germline ends. The CDR3 runs to 12 residues. CDR1 is DFQATT and CDR2 is SNEGSKA in the germline V gene (reference sequence). This CDR3 reads CSAATTTDTQYF. Written as DNA, the CDR3 is TGCAGTGCTGCGACTACCACAGATACGCAGTATTTT.

This clonotype was found a few times. This rearrangement joins TRBV10-3 to TRBJ2-3, with D unresolved. CDR3 size: 12 residues. Germline CDR1 reads ENHRY; CDR2 reads SYGVKD. The ends were cut back, 5 bases at V and 2 bases at J, with 5 bases in the middle. The CDR3 spells CAISSTTDTQYF. The DNA for the CDR3 is TGTGCCATCAGTAGCACCACAGATACGCAGTATTTT.

This clonotype was detected many times. The J gene is TRBJ2-3, the V gene TRBV12-3 or TRBV12-4, with D perhaps matching TRBD1 or TRBD2 (5 bases each). Trimming removed 3 bases from V and 3 bases from J, with 13 bases in between. CDR3 length equals 15 residues. The CDR3 is CASSFGAEVTDTQYF. CDR3 nucleotides: TGTGCCAGCAGTTTTGGGGCGGAGGTAACAGATACGCAGTATTTT.

The chain couples TRBV12-3 or TRBV12-4 to TRBJ2-1, with D perhaps TRBD1 (5 bases). The ends were cut back, 5 bases at V and 6 bases at J, with 8 bases in the middle. This CDR3 region has 12 residues. The DNA for the CDR3 is TGTGCCAGCAGTAGCAGGGTCAATGAGCAGTTCTTC. This sequence encodes CASSSRVNEQFF.

At least ten counts were recorded for this clonotype. The genes are TRBV20-1 and TRBJ2-4; D perhaps matches TRBD1 (6 bases). The CDR3 covers 14 residues. Trimming cost V 6 bases and J 1 base, with 13 bases left between them. Germline V gene data show CDR1 as DFQATT and CDR2 as SNEGSKA (reference sequence). The CDR3 is CSATDRKAKNIQYF. Written as DNA, the CDR3 is TGCAGTGCAACGGACAGAAAGGCCAAAAACATTCAGTACTTC.

This clonotype showed up many times. The chain links TRBV11-2 to TRBJ2-3, with D tentatively TRBD2 (6 bases). Germline assignment: CDR1 SGHAT and CDR2 FQNNGV. CDR3 length: 18 amino acids. The V gene lost 1 base and the J gene lost 5 bases, with 22 bases spanning the gap. The CDR3 nucleotides are TGTGCCAGCAGCTTAGTGGTGGTTTTCGGGGGAGCTCGAGATACGCAGTATTTT. Protein: CASSLVVVFGGARDTQYF.

The chain uses TRBV12-3 or TRBV12-4 and TRBJ2-7, with D perhaps TRBD1 (6 bases). The CDR3 runs 14 residues. V was pared by 3 bases and J by 6 bases, with 15 bases between. The CDR3 DNA follows: TGTGCCAGCAGTTTCACAGGGATCGGTTTCGAGCAGTACTTC. Translation: CASSFTGIGFEQYF.

This clonotype turned up a few times. This chain joins TRBV20-1 and TRBJ2-2; D possibly corresponds to TRBD2 (6 bases). Deletions cut 5 bases from V and 6 bases from J, with 10 bases between. The CDR3 consists of 12 residues. CDR1 and CDR2 (germline): DFQATT, SNEGSKA (reference sequence). CDR3 in amino acids: CSARGIPGELFF. DNA for the CDR3: TGCAGTGCTCGCGGGATACCCGGGGAGCTGTTTTTT.

The CDR3 nucleotides are TGCAGTGCTAGAGATCACAGCTATGGCTACACCTTC. Translation gives CSARDHSYGYTF. The rearrangement uses TRBV20-1 and TRBJ1-2; no clear D. The CDR3 is 12 amino acids. CDR1 and CDR2 (germline): DFQATT, SNEGSKA (reference sequence). V lost 0 bases, J lost 4 bases, and 6 bases lay in between.

In its sample, this clonotype was seen many times. V gene TRBV29-1 combines with J gene TRBJ2-5; D uncertain. Germline values: CDR1 SQVTM, CDR2 ANQGSEA. CDR3 size: 12 residues. V lost 0 bases to trimming and J lost 5 bases, with 7 bases between them. The CDR3 is CSVEEPSETQYF. CDR3 nucleotides: TGCAGCGTTGAAGAACCGTCGGAGACCCAGTACTTC.

This clonotype was counted only a few times. The V call is TRBV29-1, the J call TRBJ1-2; D is ambiguous. This CDR3 is built from 11 residues. The V gene lost 5 bases and the J gene lost 4 bases, with 8 bases spanning the gap. Germline CDR1 and CDR2: SQVTM and ANQGSEA. CDR3 protein: CSVWLGYGYTF. The CDR3 bases are TGCAGCGTTTGGCTAGGCTATGGCTACACCTTC.